This TCR beta chain was identified in a study of cytomegalovirus exposure and HLA in healthy donors. On the study more broadly: About 85 million unique TCRs from HLA-typed donors were held in an early release of data.

CDR3 size: 16 residues. Trimming pared 0 bases from V and 3 bases from J, leaving 14 bases between. CDR1 LNHDA and CDR2 SQIVND come from the germline V gene (reference sequence). Primers: 60 Vbeta forward and 13 Jbeta reverse. Clones were read by immunoSEQ multiplex PCR, and TCRdb kept only the in-frame ones, dropping some. The table lists 120,000 or so clones, more than 60% of them singletons, with about 8.3% in the top ten. Sequencing used PBMCs. The receptor was derived from a woman in her forties in good health and CMV-seropositive. The gene calls are TRBV19 and TRBJ1-2; D is unresolved. The CDR3, as DNA: TGTGCCAGTAGTATAGAAACGGCCCCCCGGGACTATGGCTACACCTTC. Translation gives CASSIETAPRDYGYTF.